This T cell receptor beta chain was captured in a study of blood T cell repertoires in COVID-19. Only in-frame clones appear in the TCRdb table, and some are missing; sequencing was by immunoSEQ multiplex PCR. The sample holds 90,000 to 100,000 clones, around nine tenths seen once. The CDR3 covers 11 residues. Looked up from germline, CDR1 is ENHRY and CDR2 is SYGVKD. Trimming removed 10 bases at V and 10 bases at J, with 14 bases between. The sequence was obtained from a man aged 65-85 years with acute or convalescent COVID-19. This rearrangement joins TRBV10-3 to TRBJ2-1, with D possibly TRBD2 on 6 matching bases. Sequencing was carried out using peripheral blood. Here the CDR3 reads CASLGLQEQFF. The CDR3 DNA is TGTGCCAGCCTGGGACTCCAGGAGCAGTTCTTC.